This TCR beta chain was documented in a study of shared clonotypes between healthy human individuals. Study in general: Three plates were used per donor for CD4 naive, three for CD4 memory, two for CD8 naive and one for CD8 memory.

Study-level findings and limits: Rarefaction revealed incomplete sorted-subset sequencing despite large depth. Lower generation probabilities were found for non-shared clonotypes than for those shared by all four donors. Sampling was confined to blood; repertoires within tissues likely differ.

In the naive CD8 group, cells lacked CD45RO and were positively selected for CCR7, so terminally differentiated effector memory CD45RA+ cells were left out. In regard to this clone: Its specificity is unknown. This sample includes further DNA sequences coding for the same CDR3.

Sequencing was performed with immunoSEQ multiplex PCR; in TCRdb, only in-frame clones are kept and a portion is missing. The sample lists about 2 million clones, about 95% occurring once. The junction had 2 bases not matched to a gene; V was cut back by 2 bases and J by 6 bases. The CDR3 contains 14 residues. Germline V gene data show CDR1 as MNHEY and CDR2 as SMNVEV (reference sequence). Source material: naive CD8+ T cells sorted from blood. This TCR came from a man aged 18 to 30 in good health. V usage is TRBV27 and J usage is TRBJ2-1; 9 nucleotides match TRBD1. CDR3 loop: CASSLGTGLNEQFF. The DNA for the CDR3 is TGTGCCAGCAGTTTAGGGACAGGGCTCAATGAGCAGTTCTTC.